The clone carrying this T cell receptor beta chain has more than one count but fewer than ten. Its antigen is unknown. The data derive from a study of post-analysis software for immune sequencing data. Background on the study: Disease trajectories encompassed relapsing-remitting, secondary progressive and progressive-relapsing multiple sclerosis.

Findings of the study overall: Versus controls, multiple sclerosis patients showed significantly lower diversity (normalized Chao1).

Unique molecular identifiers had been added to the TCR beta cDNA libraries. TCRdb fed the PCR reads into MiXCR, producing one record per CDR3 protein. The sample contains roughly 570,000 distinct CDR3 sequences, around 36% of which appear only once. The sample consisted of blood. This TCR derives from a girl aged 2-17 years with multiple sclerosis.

The CDR3 protein is CASSPAGGVTDTQYF. CDR3 bases: TGTGCCAGCAGCCCAGCGGGCGGGGTTACAGATACGCAGTATTTT. This chain joins TRBV3-1 and TRBJ2-3, with a weak D call TRBD2 (6 bases). This CDR3 region has 15 residues. Trimming stripped 4 bases from V and 3 bases from J, with 14 bases between. Germline V gene sequence: CDR1 LGHDT, CDR2 YNNKEL (reference sequence).